This TCR beta chain was profiled in a study of monozygotic twins with inflammatory bowel disease. Remarks on this clonotype: Its antigen is not identified.

Both TCRalpha and TCRbeta cDNA were subjected to two nested PCRs lasting approximately 16 and 10 cycles. With the 5' RACE reads reprocessed, TCRdb shows one record per CDR3 protein and no DNA. The ten most abundant clones cover 2% to 2.5% of a sample with about 350,000 distinct CDR3 sequences. Study-level findings and limits: Repertoire likeness was no different across concordant and discordant twins, perhaps owing to restricted power. Separate T cell subtypes could not be resolved from one another.

Germline V gives CDR1 DFQATT, CDR2 SNEGSKA (reference sequence). CDR3 size: 11 residues. The chain couples TRBV20-1 to TRBJ1-2; the TRBD1 assignment by TCRdb is unverifiable without DNA. Input material: blood. The source is a human donor with ulcerative colitis or Crohn's disease, or a healthy co-twin of an affected twin (not recorded which). Here the CDR3 reads CSAASPGGYTF.